Presented here are 6 T cell receptor beta chains from one specimen sequenced in a study of blood T cell repertoires in COVID-19. The data were produced by immunoSEQ multiplex PCR, yet TCRdb's version contains in-frame clones alone and is incomplete. The table has about 170,000 clones, roughly 80% seen once; the top ten hold around 8%. Sequencing used peripheral blood. The origin of the receptors is a woman aged 80 or over with COVID-19, enrolled during active disease.

This chain uses TRBV6-6 with TRBJ1-2; the match to TRBD1 covers 7 bases. The CDR3 has 15 amino acids. Germline V CDR1 and CDR2: MNHNY, SVGAGI (reference sequence). The ends lost 6 bases at V and 4 bases at J; junction bases unmatched: 11. CDR3 DNA: TGTGCCAGCAGCGGCCGACAGGGCAGCCCCTATGGCTACACCTTC. Protein: CASSGRQGSPYGYTF.

The V gene is TRBV19, the J gene TRBJ2-1; tentative D call: TRBD1 (5 bases). The V end lost 4 bases, the J end lost 10 bases, and 11 bases lay between the germline ends. The length of the CDR3 is 12 residues. Germline assignment: CDR1 LNHDA and CDR2 SQIVND (reference sequence). The CDR3 DNA is TGTGCCAGTAGTACCTACGCAGGGGAGCAGTTCTTC. It yields the protein CASSTYAGEQFF.

This chain uses TRBV11-2 with TRBJ2-2; 11 nucleotides agree with TRBD1. Germline V CDR1 and CDR2: SGHAT, FQNNGV. The CDR3 has 17 residues. Unmatched junction bases numbered 5, after V lost 5 bases and J lost 0 bases. The CDR3 sequence is CASSLGQGASNTGELFF. Written as DNA, the CDR3 is TGTGCCAGCAGCCTTGGACAGGGGGCTTCGAACACCGGGGAGCTGTTTTTT.

This sequence joins TRBV15 and TRBJ2-2, with D possibly TRBD2 on 7 matching bases. CDR1 is LNHNV, CDR2 YYDKDF, per germline (reference sequence). CDR3 length equals 16 residues. Trimming left V 0 bases short and J 9 bases short, with 17 bases between. CDR3 sequence reads: CATSRDRLRGGRELFF. The CDR3 DNA follows: TGTGCCACCAGCAGAGATCGACTTAGGGGGGGCCGGGAGCTGTTTTTT. The full variable domain, in which reference TRBV15 and TRBJ2-2 provide the parts outside the CDR3, is DAMVIQNPRYQVTQFGKPVTLSCSQTLNHNVMYWYQQKSSQAPKLLFHYYDKDFNNEADTPDNFQSRRPNTSFCFLDIRSPGLGDTAMYLCATSRDRLRGGRELFFGEGSRLTVL.

The chain couples TRBV28 to TRBJ1-2; weak D call: TRBD1 (6 bases). The CDR3 has 14 amino acids. Trimming stripped 6 bases from V and 2 bases from J, with 13 bases between. Germline V CDR1 and CDR2: MDHEN, SYDVKM. CDR3 protein: CASRRGALNYGYTF. DNA of the CDR3: TGTGCCAGCAGACGGGGGGCACTCAACTATGGCTACACCTTC.

The V and J genes are TRBV4-1 and TRBJ1-1; TRBD1 is a possible D gene (5 bases). Trimming shortened V by 3 bases and J by 0 bases, and 11 bases separated the two germline ends. Germline V gene sequence: CDR1 MGHRA, CDR2 YSYEKL. This CDR3 is 15 amino acids long. The CDR3 nucleotides read TGCGCCAGCAGCCAGCCCAGGGTGTTGAACACTGAAGCTTTCTTT. Translated: CASSQPRVLNTEAFF.